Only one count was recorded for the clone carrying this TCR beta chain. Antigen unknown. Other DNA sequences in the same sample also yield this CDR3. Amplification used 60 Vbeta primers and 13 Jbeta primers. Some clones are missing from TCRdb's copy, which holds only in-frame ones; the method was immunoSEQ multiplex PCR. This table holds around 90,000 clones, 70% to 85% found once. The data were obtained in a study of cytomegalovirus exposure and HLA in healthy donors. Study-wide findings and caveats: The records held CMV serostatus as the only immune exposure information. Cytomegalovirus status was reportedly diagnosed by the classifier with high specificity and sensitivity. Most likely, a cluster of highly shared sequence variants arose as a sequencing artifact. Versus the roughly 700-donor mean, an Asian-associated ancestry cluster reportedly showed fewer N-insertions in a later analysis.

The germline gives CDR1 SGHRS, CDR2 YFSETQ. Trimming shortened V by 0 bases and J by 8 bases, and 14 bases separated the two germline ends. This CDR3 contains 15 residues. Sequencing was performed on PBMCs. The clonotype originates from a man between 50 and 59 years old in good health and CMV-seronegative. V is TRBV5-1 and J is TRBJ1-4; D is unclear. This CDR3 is CASSLEARGREKLFF. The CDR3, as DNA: TGCGCCAGCAGCTTGGAGGCACGAGGGCGAGAAAAACTGTTTTTT.